This record concerns one T cell receptor beta chain sequence. The data were obtained in a study of cytotoxic CD8 clonotypes in ibrutinib-treated CLL. The ends lost 5 bases at V and 8 bases at J; junction bases unmatched: 6. Germline V gives CDR1 SGHVS, CDR2 FNYEAQ. The CDR3 is made up of 14 amino acids. Clones were read by immunoSEQ multiplex PCR, and TCRdb kept only the in-frame ones, dropping some. The sample carries 40,000 or so clones, approximately 70% recorded once. V gene TRBV7-6 combines with J gene TRBJ2-1; TRBD2 aligns across 10 bases. The starting material was PBMCs, obtained at disease progression, from a patient treated with ibrutinib. The origin of this receptor is a human donor with chronic lymphocytic leukemia. CDR3: CASSPGLAKDEQFF. The CDR3 DNA follows: TGTGCCAGCAGCCCGGGACTAGCGAAGGATGAGCAGTTCTTC.